This T cell receptor beta chain was identified in a study of blood T cell repertoires in COVID-19. Study in general: COVID-19 samples collected from the United States, Italy and Spain covered acute and convalescent phases. T cells, B-cell-depleted T cells, or PBMCs provided the cDNA or gDNA that served as material.

As originally analysed: Amplification of reference gene primers was used by the study to estimate nucleated cell counts. This table comes from immunoSEQ multiplex PCR, and its TCRdb copy is limited to in-frame clones, with some not included. For V, J and clone size, that table is used; D and trimming come from the DNA. The sample consists of a few hundred thousand clones, about 88% of them appearing once. The sequenced sample consisted of peripheral blood. This sequence was found in a man aged 40-49 years with active or convalescent COVID-19.

The CDR3 coding sequence is TGTGCCAGCAGCTTGGGGGCCAACAGGGAATTGGGCTACACCTTC. This encodes CASSLGANRELGYTF. The chain couples TRBV7-9 to TRBJ1-2, with D maybe TRBD1 (6 bases). V shed 3 bases and J shed 8 bases, with 19 bases lying between them. The CDR3 sequence is 15 residues long. Germline V lookup: CDR1 SEHNR, CDR2 FQNEAQ (reference sequence). The whole variable domain, filled in from reference TRBV7-9 and TRBJ1-2, reads DTGVSQNPRHKITKRGQNVTFRCDPISEHNRLYWYRQTLGQGPEFLTYFQNEAQLEKSRLLSDRFSAERPKGSFSTLEIQRTEQGDSAMYLCASSLGANRELGYTFGSGTRLTVV.